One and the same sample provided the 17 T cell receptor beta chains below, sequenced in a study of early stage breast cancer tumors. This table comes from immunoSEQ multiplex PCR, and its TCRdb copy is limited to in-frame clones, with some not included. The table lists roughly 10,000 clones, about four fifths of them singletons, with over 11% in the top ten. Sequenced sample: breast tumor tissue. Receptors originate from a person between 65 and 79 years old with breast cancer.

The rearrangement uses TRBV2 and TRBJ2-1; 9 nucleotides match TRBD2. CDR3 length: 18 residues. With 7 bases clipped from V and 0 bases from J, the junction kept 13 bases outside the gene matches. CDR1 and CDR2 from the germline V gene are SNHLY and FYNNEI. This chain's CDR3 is CASISRLAGLSSYNEQFF. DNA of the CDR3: TGTGCCAGCATTTCTCGCCTAGCGGGGCTAAGCTCCTACAATGAGCAGTTCTTC.

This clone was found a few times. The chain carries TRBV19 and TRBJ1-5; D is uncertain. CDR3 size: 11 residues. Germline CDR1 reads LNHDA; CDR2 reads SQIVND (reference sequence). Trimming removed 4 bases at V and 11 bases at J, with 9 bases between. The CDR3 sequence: CASSTLGSQHF. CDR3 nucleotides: TGTGCCAGTAGTACTCTCGGGTCCCAGCATTTT.

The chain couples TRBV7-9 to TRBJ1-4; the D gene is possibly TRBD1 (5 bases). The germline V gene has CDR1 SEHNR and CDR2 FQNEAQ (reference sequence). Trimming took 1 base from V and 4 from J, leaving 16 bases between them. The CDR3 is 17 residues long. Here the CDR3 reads CASSLGVHRLSNEKLFF. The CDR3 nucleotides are TGTGCCAGCAGCTTAGGAGTTCACAGGTTGAGTAATGAAAAACTGTTTTTT.

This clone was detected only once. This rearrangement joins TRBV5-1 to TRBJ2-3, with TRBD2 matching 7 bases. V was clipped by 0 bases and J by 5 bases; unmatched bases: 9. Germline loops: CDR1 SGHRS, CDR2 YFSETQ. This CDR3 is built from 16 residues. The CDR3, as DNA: TGCGCCAGCAGCTTGGTGGGGGAGGGCGTAGGAGATACGCAGTATTTT. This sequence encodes CASSLVGEGVGDTQYF.

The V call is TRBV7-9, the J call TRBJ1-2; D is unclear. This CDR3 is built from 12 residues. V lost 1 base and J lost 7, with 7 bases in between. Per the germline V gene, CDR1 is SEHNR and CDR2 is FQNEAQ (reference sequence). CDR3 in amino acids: CASSLGASGYTF. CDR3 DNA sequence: TGTGCCAGCAGCTTAGGGGCTTCTGGCTACACCTTC.

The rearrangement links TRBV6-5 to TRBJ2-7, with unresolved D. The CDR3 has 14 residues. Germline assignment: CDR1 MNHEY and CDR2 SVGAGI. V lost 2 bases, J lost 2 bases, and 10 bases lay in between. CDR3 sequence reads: CASSYNYQTYEQYF. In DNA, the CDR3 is TGTGCCAGCAGTTACAACTATCAGACCTACGAGCAGTACTTC.

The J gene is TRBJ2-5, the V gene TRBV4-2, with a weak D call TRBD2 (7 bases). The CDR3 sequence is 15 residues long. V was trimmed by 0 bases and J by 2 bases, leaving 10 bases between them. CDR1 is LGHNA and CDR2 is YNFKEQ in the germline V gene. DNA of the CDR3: TGTGCCAGCAGCCAAGAACGGGGGGCTCAAGAGACCCAGTACTTC. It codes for CASSQERGAQETQYF.

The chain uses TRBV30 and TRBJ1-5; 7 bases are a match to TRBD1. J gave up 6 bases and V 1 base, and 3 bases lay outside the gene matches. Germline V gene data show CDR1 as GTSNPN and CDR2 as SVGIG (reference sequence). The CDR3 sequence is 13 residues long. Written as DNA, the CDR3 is TGTGCCTGGAGTGCCTCAGGGGGTCAGCCCCAGCATTTT. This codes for CAWSASGGQPQHF.

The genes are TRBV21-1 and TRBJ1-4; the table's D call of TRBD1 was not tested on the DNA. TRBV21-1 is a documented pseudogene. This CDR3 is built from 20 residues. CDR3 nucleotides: TGTGCCAGCAGCAAAGGTGAGGAGGGGACAGAGGTCACAACTAATGAAAAACTGTTTTTT. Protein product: CASSKGEEGTEVTTNEKLFF.

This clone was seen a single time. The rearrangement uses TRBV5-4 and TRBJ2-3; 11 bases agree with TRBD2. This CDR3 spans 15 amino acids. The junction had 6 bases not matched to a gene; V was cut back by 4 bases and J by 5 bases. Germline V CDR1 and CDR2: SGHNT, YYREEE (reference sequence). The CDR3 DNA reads TGTGCCAGCAGCCTTAGCGGGGGGGCGATAGATACGCAGTATTTT. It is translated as CASSLSGGAIDTQYF.

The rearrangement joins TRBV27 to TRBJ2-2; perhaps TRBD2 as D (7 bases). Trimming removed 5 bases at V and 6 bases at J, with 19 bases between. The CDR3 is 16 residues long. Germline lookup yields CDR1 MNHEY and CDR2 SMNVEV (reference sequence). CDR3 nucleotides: TGTGCCAGCAGTGGGGGCGGGACTATGGGAGCCGGGGAGCTGTTTTTT. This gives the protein CASSGGGTMGAGELFF.

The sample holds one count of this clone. Here the CDR3 reads CATWNTEAFF. CDR3 DNA sequence: TGTGCCACCTGGAACACTGAAGCTTTCTTT. This sequence joins TRBV28 and TRBJ1-1, with unresolved D. Between the trimmed V and J ends, which lost 10 bases and 1 base, there was a span of 4 bases. There are 10 residues in the CDR3. Germline assignment: CDR1 MDHEN and CDR2 SYDVKM.

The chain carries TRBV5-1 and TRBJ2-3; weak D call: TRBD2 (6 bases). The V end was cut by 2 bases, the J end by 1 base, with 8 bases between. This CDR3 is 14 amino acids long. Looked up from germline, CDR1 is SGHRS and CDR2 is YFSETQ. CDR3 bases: TGCGCCAGCAGCTTTGGAGGGGGCACAGATACGCAGTATTTT. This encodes CASSFGGGTDTQYF.

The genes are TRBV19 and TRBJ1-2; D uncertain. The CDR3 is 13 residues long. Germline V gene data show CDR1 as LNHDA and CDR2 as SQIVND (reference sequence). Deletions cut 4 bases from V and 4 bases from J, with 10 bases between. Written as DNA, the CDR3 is TGTGCCAGTAGTACGAGAAGATCCTATGGCTACACCTTC. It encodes CASSTRRSYGYTF.

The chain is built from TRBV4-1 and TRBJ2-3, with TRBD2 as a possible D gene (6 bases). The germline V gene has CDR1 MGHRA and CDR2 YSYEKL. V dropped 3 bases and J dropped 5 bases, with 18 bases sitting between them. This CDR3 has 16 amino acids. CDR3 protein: CASSQNSGLGIDTQYF. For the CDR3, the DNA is TGCGCCAGCAGCCAGAACAGCGGGCTCGGGATAGATACGCAGTATTTT.

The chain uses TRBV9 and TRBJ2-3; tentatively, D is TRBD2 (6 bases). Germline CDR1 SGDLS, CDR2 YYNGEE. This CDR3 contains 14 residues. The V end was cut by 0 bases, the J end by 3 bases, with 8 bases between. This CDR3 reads CASSVAGSTDTQYF. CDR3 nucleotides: TGTGCCAGCAGCGTAGCCGGGAGTACAGATACGCAGTATTTT.

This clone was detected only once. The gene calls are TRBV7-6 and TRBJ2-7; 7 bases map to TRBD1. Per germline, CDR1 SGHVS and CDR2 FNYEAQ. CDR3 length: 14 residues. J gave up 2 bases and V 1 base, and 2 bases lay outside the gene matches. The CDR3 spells CASSLEGQTYEQYF. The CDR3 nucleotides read TGTGCCAGCAGCTTAGAGGGACAGACCTACGAGCAGTACTTC.